The rows below give T cell receptor beta chains drawn from one sample of a study of blood T cell repertoires in COVID-19. The method was immunoSEQ multiplex PCR; TCRdb's version includes in-frame clones alone and lacks a portion of them. The sample has 50,000 to 65,000 clones; 91% are singletons. Sequenced: peripheral blood. These TCRs come from a man aged 45-65 years with acute or convalescent COVID-19. Both conserved end residues are part of each CDR3. Fields, in order: J gene, D gene, V gene, clone size, CDR3 protein, CDR3 DNA. D genes are given only for firm matches. Not all rows give a size; the values are once, few, many and, for expanded clones, a class.

>TRBJ2-5|TRBD2|TRBV11-2|.
CASRRLAIEETQYF
TGTGCCAGCAGGAGACTAGCGATCGAGGAGACCCAGTACTTC
>TRBJ1-2|TRBD1|TRBV5-1|.
CASSLRIDTGVIYGYTF
TGCGCCAGCAGCTTGAGGATCGATACAGGGGTCATTTATGGCTACACCTTC
>TRBJ2-7|TRBD1|TRBV5-5|.
CASSHRTTGEEQYF
TGTGCCAGCAGCCACCGAACTACAGGGGAAGAGCAGTACTTC
>TRBJ2-7|.|TRBV5-1|once
CASSLGFGEQYF
TGCGCCAGCAGCTTGGGGTTCGGGGAGCAGTACTTC
>TRBJ2-2|.|TRBV2|.
CASASGETGELFF
TGTGCCAGCGCCTCAGGGGAAACCGGGGAGCTGTTTTTT
>TRBJ1-5|TRBD1|TRBV18|.
CASSPGTDNQPQHF
TGTGCCAGCTCACCCGGGACAGACAATCAGCCCCAGCATTTT
>TRBJ2-7|.|TRBV15|.
CATSRQRGSSYEQYF
TGTGCCACCAGCAGACAACGGGGGAGCTCCTACGAGCAGTACTTC
>TRBJ1-5|.|TRBV2|.
CASQREIGSNQPQHF
TGTGCCTCCCAGCGAGAGATCGGTAGCAATCAGCCCCAGCATTTT
>TRBJ1-1|.|TRBV5-1|.
CASSLTAVSEAFF
TGCGCCAGCAGCTTGACAGCCGTTTCTGAAGCTTTCTTT
>TRBJ1-6|.|TRBV6-1|.
CASSEVGGSSYNSPLHF
TGTGCCAGCAGTGAGGTGGGGGGGAGCTCCTATAATTCACCCCTCCACTTT
>TRBJ1-2|.|TRBV28|.
CASSPGGRRGRYGYTF
TGTGCCAGCAGCCCAGGAGGGCGGCGTGGGCGCTATGGCTACACCTTC
>TRBJ2-3|TRBD2|TRBV2|.
CASSPTGGNTDTQYF
TGTGCCAGCTCACCGACGGGGGGGAACACAGATACGCAGTATTTT
>TRBJ2-6|.|TRBV7-3|.
CASSSGSSGANVLTF
TGTGCCAGCAGCTCGGGGAGCTCTGGGGCCAACGTCCTGACTTTC
>TRBJ2-7|TRBD1|TRBV11-2|.
CASSHTGGTYEQYF
TGTGCCAGCAGCCACACAGGGGGGACCTACGAGCAGTACTTC
>TRBJ1-2|.|TRBV5-1|.
CASSLMQGSYGYTF
TGCGCCAGCAGCTTGATGCAGGGGAGCTATGGCTACACCTTC
>TRBJ2-7|TRBD1|TRBV12-5|.
CASGLVFETTGVTYEQYF
TGTGCTAGTGGTTTGGTCTTTGAGACGACAGGGGTGACATACGAGCAGTACTTC
>TRBJ1-1|TRBD1|TRBV7-9|once
CASSTTGQMNTEAFF
TGTGCCAGCAGCACCACGGGACAGATGAACACTGAAGCTTTCTTT
>TRBJ1-2|.|TRBV3-1/TRBV3-2|.
CASSEQGTDNYGYTF
TGTGCCAGCAGCGAACAGGGCACAGATAACTATGGCTACACCTTC
>TRBJ2-7|TRBD2|TRBV5-1|.
CASSPSAGGSYEQYF
TGCGCCAGCAGCCCGTCAGCGGGGGGTTCCTACGAGCAGTACTTC
>TRBJ2-6|.|TRBV5-1|.
CASSLGGGRTANVLTF
TGCGCCAGCAGCTTGGGTGGAGGGAGAACAGCCAACGTCCTGACTTTC
>TRBJ2-2|.|TRBV3-1/TRBV3-2|.
CASSQRGQANTGELFF
TGTGCCAGCAGCCAGCGTGGCCAGGCGAACACCGGGGAGCTGTTTTTT
>TRBJ1-2|.|TRBV5-1|.
CASSQDSYGYTF
TGCGCCAGCAGCCAGGACAGCTATGGCTACACCTTC